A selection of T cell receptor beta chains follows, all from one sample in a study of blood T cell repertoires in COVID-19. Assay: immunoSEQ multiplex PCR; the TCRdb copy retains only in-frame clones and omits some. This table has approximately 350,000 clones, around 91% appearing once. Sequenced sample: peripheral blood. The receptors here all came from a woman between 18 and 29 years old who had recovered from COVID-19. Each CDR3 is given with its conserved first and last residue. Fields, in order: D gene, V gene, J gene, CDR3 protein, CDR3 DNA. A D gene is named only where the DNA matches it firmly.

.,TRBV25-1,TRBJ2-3,CASSPGGISTDTQYF,TGTGCCAGCAGCCCCGGCGGCATTTCAACAGATACGCAGTATTTT
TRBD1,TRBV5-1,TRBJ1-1,CASSLVRTGLKGTEAFF,TGCGCCAGCAGCTTGGTCCGGACAGGGTTAAAGGGCACTGAAGCTTTCTTT
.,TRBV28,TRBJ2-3,CASSSTDTQYF,TGTGCCAGCAGCTCCACAGATACGCAGTATTTT
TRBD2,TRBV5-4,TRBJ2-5,CASSLEKVAGETQYF,TGTGCCAGCAGCTTGGAGAAGGTAGCGGGGGAGACCCAGTACTTC
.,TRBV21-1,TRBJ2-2,CASSPSGLGAGELFF,TGTGCCAGCAGCCCTAGCGGTCTAGGGGCCGGGGAGCTGTTTTTT
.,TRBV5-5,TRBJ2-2,CASSLEAGGTGELFF,TGTGCCAGCAGCTTGGAGGCAGGGGGGACCGGGGAGCTGTTTTTT
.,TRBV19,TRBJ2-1,CASSPRDTGNEQFF,TGTGCCAGTAGTCCCCGGGACACCGGCAATGAGCAGTTCTTC
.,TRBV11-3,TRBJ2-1,CASTRRGGESYNEQFF,TGTGCCAGCACTCGTCGTGGAGGGGAATCCTACAATGAGCAGTTCTTC
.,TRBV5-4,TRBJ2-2,CASSLGGGAGTGELFF,TGTGCCAGCAGCCTGGGGGGGGGCGCGGGCACCGGGGAGCTGTTTTTT
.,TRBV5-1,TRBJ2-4,CASSLTGIDKNIQYF,TGCGCCAGCAGCTTAACAGGCATAGACAAAAACATTCAGTACTTC